These 17 T cell receptor beta chains came from one sample sequenced in a study of blood T cell repertoires in COVID-19 (dated by TCRdb to 2020 to 2021). The library came from the immunoSEQ multiplex PCR assay. As stored in TCRdb, this immuneACCESS dataset retains in-frame rearrangements with V and J assigned. A fraction of the clones does not appear; measured against another copy, unresolved V genes explain less than half of the discrepancy, and the remainder lacks a known reason. This sample holds around 260,000 clones; around nine tenths were observed only once. The ten largest clonotypes hold about 2% of the sample. Sequencing was done on a sample of peripheral blood. The receptors were sampled from a man in his thirties or forties with active or convalescent COVID-19.

This chain links TRBV5-6 with TRBJ2-5, with TRBD1 matching 8 bases. This CDR3 contains 17 residues. Germline lookup yields CDR1 SGHDT and CDR2 YYEEEE. V was pared by 2 bases and J by 3 bases, with 12 bases of the junction left unmatched. The DNA for the CDR3 is TGTGCCAGCAGCTTAGTATCAGGGGGCTTCAGGGAAGAGACCCAGTACTTC. Translating gives CASSLVSGGFREETQYF.

The chain uses TRBV30 and TRBJ1-1; TRBD1 agrees at 7 bases. The V and J ends lost 2 bases and 6 bases, in that order; junction bases with no gene match: 12. Germline CDR1 is GTSNPN and CDR2 is SVGIG (reference sequence). This CDR3 has 15 amino acids. The CDR3 is CAWSPTGVGFSEAFF. In nucleotides, the CDR3 is TGTGCCTGGAGTCCCACAGGGGTGGGTTTCTCTGAAGCTTTCTTT.

The V and J genes are TRBV27 and TRBJ1-2; no clear D. The germline V gene has CDR1 MNHEY and CDR2 SMNVEV (reference sequence). V was cut by 4 bases and J by 8 bases, with 14 bases left in between. This CDR3 is 13 amino acids long. CDR3 region: CASSWAGLSGYTF. The DNA for the CDR3 is TGTGCCAGCAGTTGGGCTGGGCTATCGGGCTACACCTTC.

CDR3 in DNA: TGTGCCAGCAGCTTAGAGTCGGGGTTCACAGATACGCAGTATTTT. Translation: CASSLESGFTDTQYF. The chain uses TRBV7-9 and TRBJ2-3, with a possible D match to TRBD2 (5 bases). V was clipped by 1 base and J by 2 bases, with 10 bases between them. CDR1 and CDR2 (germline): SEHNR, FQNEAQ (reference sequence). The CDR3 has 15 amino acids.

V usage is TRBV5-1 and J usage is TRBJ1-6; D is undetermined. Germline-derived CDR1 and CDR2 are SGHRS and YFSETQ. CDR3 size: 13 residues. Trimming cost V 0 bases and J 11 bases, with 9 bases left between them. DNA for the CDR3: TGCGCCAGCAGCTTGGAACAGCGGACACCCCTCCACTTT. Residues: CASSLEQRTPLHF.

DNA of the CDR3: TGTGCCAGCAGCTTCTCGGGGGTGGTGGGCAATCAGCCCCAGCATTTT. It codes for CASSFSGVVGNQPQHF. The chain has TRBV7-9 and TRBJ1-5; D might be TRBD1 (5 bases). From germline, CDR1 is SEHNR and CDR2 FQNEAQ (reference sequence). The CDR3 is 16 amino acids. V shed 3 bases and J shed 2 bases, with 14 bases lying between them.

This chain joins TRBV28 and TRBJ1-2; no clear D gene. V was trimmed by 6 bases and J by 5 bases, leaving 13 bases between them. The CDR3 sequence is 13 residues long. Germline V gene lookup returns CDR1 MDHEN and CDR2 SYDVKM. CDR3 DNA sequence: TGTGCCAGCAGCACGGGAGCTGTATATGGCTACACCTTC. This gives the protein CASSTGAVYGYTF.

V gene TRBV7-2 combines with J gene TRBJ1-3, with 7 bases that match TRBD1. There are 15 residues in the CDR3. The V gene end was trimmed by 5 bases and the J gene end by 0 bases; junction bases not matched to a gene: 4. The V gene's germline CDR1 is SGHTA and CDR2 FQGNSA. DNA of the CDR3: TGTGCCAGCAGCATGTACAGGGGCTCTGGAAACACCATATATTTT. Translated, it gives CASSMYRGSGNTIYF.

The V call is TRBV7-2, the J call TRBJ2-3; a weak D match, TRBD2 (7 bases). V lost 5 bases to trimming and J lost 2 bases, with 17 bases between them. Per germline, CDR1 SGHTA and CDR2 FQGNSA. The CDR3 is 16 amino acids. The CDR3 region has the DNA TGTGCCAGCAGCCCGATAGGGGGGGTTGCCACAGATACGCAGTATTTT. Encoded protein: CASSPIGGVATDTQYF. Filled out from reference TRBV7-2 and TRBJ2-3, the complete variable domain reads GAGVSQSPSNKVTEKGKDVELRCDPISGHTALYWYRQSLGQGLEFLIYFQGNSAPDKSGLPSDRFSAERTGGSVSTLTIQRTQQEDSAVYLCASSPIGGVATDTQYFGPGTRLTVL.

This rearrangement joins TRBV3-1 (or the pseudogene TRBV3-2) to TRBJ1-1, with TRBD1 matching over 8 bases. The CDR3 runs to 14 residues. Germline V gene lookup returns CDR1 LGHDT and CDR2 YNNKEL (reference sequence). Trimming at V came to 4 bases and at J to 5 bases, leaving 6 bases not matched to a gene. The CDR3 loop is CASSPGRGRTEAFF. The CDR3 nucleotides are TGTGCCAGCAGCCCGGGCAGGGGGCGGACTGAAGCTTTCTTT.

The chain is built from TRBV6-5 and TRBJ2-3; D is unclear. CDR1 is MNHEY, CDR2 SVGAGI, per germline. The V and J ends lost 6 bases and 2 bases respectively, with 12 bases between them. There are 14 residues in the CDR3. The CDR3 here is CASSLGTVTDTQYF. As DNA, the CDR3 is TGTGCCAGCAGCCTAGGTACCGTCACAGATACGCAGTATTTT.

The chain recombines TRBV7-9 with TRBJ1-3; D gene uncertain. CDR1 and CDR2 from the germline V gene are SEHNR and FQNEAQ (reference sequence). V was cut by 1 base and J by 9 bases, with 10 bases left in between. The CDR3 is 13 residues long. This chain's CDR3 is CASSLGTGSTIYF. The CDR3 DNA follows: TGTGCCAGCAGCTTAGGAACCGGGTCCACCATATATTTT.

The rearrangement joins TRBV4-1 to TRBJ1-2; D is unresolved. The CDR3 loop spans 15 amino acids. Trimming shortened V by 0 bases and J by 2 bases, and 10 bases separated the two germline ends. Per germline, CDR1 MGHRA and CDR2 YSYEKL. The CDR3 coding sequence is TGCGCCAGCAGCCAAGATCACAGCCTAAACTATGGCTACACCTTC. It is translated as CASSQDHSLNYGYTF.

This clone has at least ten counts. The chain combines TRBV5-1 with TRBJ1-2; D gene uncertain. Germline CDR1 SGHRS, CDR2 YFSETQ. The V end was cut by 0 bases, the J end by 6 bases, with 9 bases between. CDR3 length equals 13 residues. The CDR3 nucleotides are TGCGCCAGCAGCTTGGCGGCAGGCGATGGCTACACCTTC. Protein sequence: CASSLAAGDGYTF. The whole variable domain, filled in from reference TRBV5-1 and TRBJ1-2, reads KAGVTQTPRYLIKTRGQQVTLSCSPISGHRSVSWYQQTPGQGLQFLFEYFSETQRNKGNFPGRFSGRQFSNSRSEMNVSTLELGDSALYLCASSLAAGDGYTFGSGTRLTVV.

The V call is TRBV7-3, the J call TRBJ1-1, with TRBD1 identical over 8 bases. The CDR3 covers 14 residues. Per the germline V gene, CDR1 is SGHTA and CDR2 is FQGTGA. V shed 5 bases and J 1 base; nucleotides not matched to a gene: 3. In nucleotides, the CDR3 is TGTGCCAGCAGCGAAGACAGGGGGAACACTGAAGCTTTCTTT. Encoded protein: CASSEDRGNTEAFF.

The genes are TRBV4-1 and TRBJ2-1; D ambiguous. CDR1 is MGHRA and CDR2 is YSYEKL in the germline V gene. The CDR3 has 13 amino acids. Trimming took off 3 bases at V and 0 bases at J, with 3 bases between the two ends. The chain's CDR3 is CASSHLSYNEQFF. The CDR3 nucleotides read TGCGCCAGCAGCCACCTCTCCTACAATGAGCAGTTCTTC.

This clone was found once. V gene TRBV5-6 combines with J gene TRBJ2-1, with 11 nucleotides matching TRBD1. The germline V gene encodes CDR1 SGHDT and CDR2 YYEEEE. V shed 4 bases and J 8 bases; nucleotides not matched to a gene: 8. The CDR3 length is 15 residues. Written as DNA, the CDR3 is TGTGCCAGCAGCAAGGGACAGGGGGTCTTCGATGAGCAGTTCTTC. Its protein product is CASSKGQGVFDEQFF.